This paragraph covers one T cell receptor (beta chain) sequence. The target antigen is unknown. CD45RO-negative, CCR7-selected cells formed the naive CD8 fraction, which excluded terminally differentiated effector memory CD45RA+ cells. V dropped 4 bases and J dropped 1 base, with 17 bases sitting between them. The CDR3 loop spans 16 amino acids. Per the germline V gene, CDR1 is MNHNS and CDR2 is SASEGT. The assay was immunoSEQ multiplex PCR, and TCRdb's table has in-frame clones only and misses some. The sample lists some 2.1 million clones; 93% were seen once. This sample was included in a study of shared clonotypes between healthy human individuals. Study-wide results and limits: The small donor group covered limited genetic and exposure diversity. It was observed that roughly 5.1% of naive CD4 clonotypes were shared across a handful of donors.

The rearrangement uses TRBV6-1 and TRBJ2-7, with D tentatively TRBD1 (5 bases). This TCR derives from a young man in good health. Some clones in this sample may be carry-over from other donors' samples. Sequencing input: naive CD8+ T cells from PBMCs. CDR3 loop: CASSVSTGALSYEQYF. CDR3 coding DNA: TGTGCCAGCAGTGTTTCCACAGGCGCACTATCCTACGAGCAGTACTTC.